A selection of T cell receptor beta chains follows, all from one sample in a study of T cell responses to AZD1222 COVID-19 vaccine. The method was immunoSEQ multiplex PCR; TCRdb's version includes in-frame clones alone and lacks a portion of them. This table holds about 120,000 clones, about 89% found once. The material sequenced was peripheral blood, taken on day 0 of AZD1222 vaccination. These receptors all stem from an adult in good health. The CDR3 runs from the conserved cysteine through the conserved F or W.

v_call: TRBV7-9; j_call: TRBJ1-2; cdr3_aa: CASSYEIRTPRYGYTF
v_call: TRBV7-9; j_call: TRBJ1-4; cdr3_aa: CASRSPGGRYEKLFF
v_call: TRBV9; j_call: TRBJ2-7; cdr3_aa: CASSNTPTGGGEQYF
v_call: TRBV19; j_call: TRBJ2-7; cdr3_aa: CASSIFTSGGPTPYEQYF
v_call: TRBV20-1; j_call: TRBJ1-4; cdr3_aa: CSASGGAISGHWREEKLFF
v_call: TRBV29-1; j_call: TRBJ1-1; cdr3_aa: CSAGTGTRRAFF
v_call: TRBV6-5; j_call: TRBJ2-5; cdr3_aa: CASSYSSRAQETQYF
v_call: TRBV19; j_call: TRBJ1-4; cdr3_aa: CASSIRGTNEKLFF
v_call: TRBV5-4; j_call: TRBJ1-6; cdr3_aa: CASSLVQGQSPLHF
v_call: TRBV14; j_call: TRBJ1-6; cdr3_aa: CASSQVGGRGPLHF
v_call: TRBV7-9; j_call: TRBJ2-1; cdr3_aa: CASSSPGGGLNEQFF
v_call: TRBV9; j_call: TRBJ2-2; cdr3_aa: CASSSQGASSNTGELFF
v_call: TRBV20-1; j_call: TRBJ2-3; cdr3_aa: CSASRASGSTDTQYF
v_call: TRBV12-3/TRBV12-4; j_call: TRBJ1-3; cdr3_aa: CASSSLRNTIYF
v_call: TRBV5-6; j_call: TRBJ2-2; cdr3_aa: CASSWKDRVNTGELFF
v_call: TRBV28; j_call: TRBJ1-1; cdr3_aa: CASSPRALFDPVSEAFF
v_call: TRBV28; j_call: TRBJ1-4; cdr3_aa: CASSPGRRLGEKLFF
v_call: TRBV3-1/TRBV3-2; j_call: TRBJ2-1; cdr3_aa: CASSQGVVGSYNEQFF
v_call: TRBV3-1/TRBV3-2; j_call: TRBJ2-3; cdr3_aa: CASSPGGGTDTQYF
v_call: TRBV18; j_call: TRBJ1-5; cdr3_aa: CASSTRQGGNQPQHF
v_call: TRBV5-4; j_call: TRBJ1-6; cdr3_aa: CASSPGQYNSPLHF
v_call: TRBV6-5; j_call: TRBJ2-2; cdr3_aa: CASSYSKAVTGELFF
v_call: TRBV2; j_call: TRBJ2-3; cdr3_aa: CASSGTGSDTQYF
v_call: TRBV7-9; j_call: TRBJ2-7; cdr3_aa: CASSFGQGIHEQYF
v_call: TRBV5-1; j_call: TRBJ2-2; cdr3_aa: CASRWSGGDGELFF
v_call: TRBV28; j_call: TRBJ2-1; cdr3_aa: CASSLRGRRNEQFF
v_call: TRBV16; j_call: TRBJ2-3; cdr3_aa: CASSQDITDTQYF
v_call: TRBV19; j_call: TRBJ1-2; cdr3_aa: CASSPDRVGGYTF
v_call: TRBV27; j_call: TRBJ1-2; cdr3_aa: CASSWAGARSGGYTF
v_call: TRBV29-1; j_call: TRBJ2-5; cdr3_aa: CSVGLGQETQYF
v_call: TRBV19; j_call: TRBJ2-1; cdr3_aa: CASSPTYYEQFF
v_call: TRBV7-9; j_call: TRBJ1-2; cdr3_aa: CASSLEETETNYGYTF
v_call: TRBV7-9; j_call: TRBJ1-2; cdr3_aa: CASSYGDRHYGYTF
v_call: TRBV9; j_call: TRBJ1-1; cdr3_aa: CAPSLRGDTEAFF
v_call: TRBV28; j_call: TRBJ2-7; cdr3_aa: CASSPPGVSYEQYF
v_call: TRBV28; j_call: TRBJ1-5; cdr3_aa: CASSSTGVANQPQHF
v_call: TRBV11-2; j_call: TRBJ1-5; cdr3_aa: CASSSTGVDQPQHF
v_call: TRBV10-3; j_call: TRBJ2-7; cdr3_aa: CAISAIAATYEQYF
v_call: TRBV5-1; j_call: TRBJ1-5; cdr3_aa: CASSLVGNQPQHF
v_call: TRBV19; j_call: TRBJ1-3; cdr3_aa: CASRIQGEGTGNTIYF
v_call: TRBV7-2; j_call: TRBJ1-2; cdr3_aa: CASSGGGNNYGYTF
v_call: TRBV7-8; j_call: TRBJ2-7; cdr3_aa: CASSLGTQLSGFPYEQYF
v_call: TRBV15; j_call: TRBJ2-5; cdr3_aa: CATSRSGQFQETQYF
v_call: TRBV2; j_call: TRBJ2-6; cdr3_aa: CASSPGRQANVLTF
v_call: TRBV27; j_call: TRBJ2-7; cdr3_aa: CASSFEAGYEQYF
v_call: TRBV2; j_call: TRBJ2-7; cdr3_aa: CASSDTGYGYEQYF
v_call: TRBV24-1; j_call: TRBJ2-3; cdr3_aa: CATMGAGTDTQYF
v_call: TRBV30; j_call: TRBJ2-7; cdr3_aa: CAWRAGSYEQYF
v_call: TRBV28; j_call: TRBJ2-7; cdr3_aa: CASSFTPAALLLSYEQYF
v_call: TRBV5-1; j_call: TRBJ2-2; cdr3_aa: CASSLSPGSNTGELFF
v_call: TRBV27; j_call: TRBJ2-7; cdr3_aa: CASSSGQDLSYEQYF
v_call: TRBV9; j_call: TRBJ2-1; cdr3_aa: CASSVLTGSNEQFF
v_call: TRBV7-2; j_call: TRBJ2-7; cdr3_aa: CALGGRRGHEQYF
v_call: TRBV6-2/TRBV6-3; j_call: TRBJ2-7; cdr3_aa: CASSPGRFYEQYF